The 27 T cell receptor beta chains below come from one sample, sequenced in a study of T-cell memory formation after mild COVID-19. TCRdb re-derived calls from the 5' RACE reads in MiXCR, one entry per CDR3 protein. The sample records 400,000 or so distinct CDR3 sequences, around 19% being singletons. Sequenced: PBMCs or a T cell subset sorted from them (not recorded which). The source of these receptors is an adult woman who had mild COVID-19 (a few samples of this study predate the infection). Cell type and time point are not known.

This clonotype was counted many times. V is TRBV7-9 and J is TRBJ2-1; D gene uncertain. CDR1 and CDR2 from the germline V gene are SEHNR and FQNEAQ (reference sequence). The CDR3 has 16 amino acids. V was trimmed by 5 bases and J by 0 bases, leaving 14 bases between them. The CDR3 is CASSLKTRRSYNEQFF. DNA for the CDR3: TGTGCCAGCAGCCTTAAGACAAGACGCTCCTACAATGAGCAGTTCTTC. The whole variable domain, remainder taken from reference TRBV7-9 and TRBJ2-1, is DTGVSQNPRHKITKRGQNVTFRCDPISEHNRLYWYRQTLGQGPEFLTYFQNEAQLEKSRLLSDRFSAERPKGSFSTLEIQRTEQGDSAMYLCASSLKTRRSYNEQFFGPGTRLTVL.

CDR3 sequence reads: CSARVGQAVGYEQYF. The CDR3 DNA reads TGCAGTGCTAGAGTTGGACAGGCAGTGGGTTACGAGCAGTACTTC. The V gene is TRBV20-1, the J gene TRBJ2-7; 7 nucleotides align to TRBD1. Germline CDR1 reads DFQATT; CDR2 reads SNEGSKA (reference sequence). V lost 1 base to trimming and J lost 4 bases; unmatched junction nucleotides: 10. The CDR3 contains 15 residues.

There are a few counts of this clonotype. CDR3 sequence (DNA): TGCAGTGCTAGAGAAGGCCCGGGCACAGATACGCAGTATTTT. This codes for CSAREGPGTDTQYF. V and J are TRBV20-1 and TRBJ2-3; D remains unclear. The germline gives CDR1 DFQATT, CDR2 SNEGSKA (reference sequence). Deletions cut 0 bases from V and 1 base from J, with 8 bases between. The CDR3 has 14 residues.

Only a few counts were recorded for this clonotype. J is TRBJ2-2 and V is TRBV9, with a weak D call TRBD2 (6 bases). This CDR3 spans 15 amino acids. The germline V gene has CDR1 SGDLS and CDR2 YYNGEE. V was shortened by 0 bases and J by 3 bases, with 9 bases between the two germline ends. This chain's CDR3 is CASSVGGGYTGELFF. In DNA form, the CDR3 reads TGTGCCAGCAGCGTAGGTGGGGGGTACACCGGGGAGCTGTTTTTT.

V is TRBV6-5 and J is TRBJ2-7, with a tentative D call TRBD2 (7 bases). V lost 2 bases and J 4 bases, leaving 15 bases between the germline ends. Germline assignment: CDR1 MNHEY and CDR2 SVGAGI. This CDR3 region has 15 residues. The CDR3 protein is CASSYAFGGHYEQYF. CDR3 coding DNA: TGTGCCAGCAGTTACGCCTTCGGGGGGCATTACGAGCAGTACTTC.

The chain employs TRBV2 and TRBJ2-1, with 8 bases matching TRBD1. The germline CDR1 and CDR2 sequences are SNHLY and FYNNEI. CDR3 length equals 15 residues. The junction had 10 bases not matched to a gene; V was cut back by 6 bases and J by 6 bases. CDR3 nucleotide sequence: TGTGCCAGCAGCCGGCTACAGGGGGGAGGCAATGAGCAGTTCTTC. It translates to CASSRLQGGGNEQFF.

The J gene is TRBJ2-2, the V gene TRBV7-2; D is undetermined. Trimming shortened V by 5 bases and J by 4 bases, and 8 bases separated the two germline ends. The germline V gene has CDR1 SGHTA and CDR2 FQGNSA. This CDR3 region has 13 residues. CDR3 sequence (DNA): TGTGCCAGCAGCCCCCCGACCACCGGGGAGCTGTTTTTT. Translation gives CASSPPTTGELFF.

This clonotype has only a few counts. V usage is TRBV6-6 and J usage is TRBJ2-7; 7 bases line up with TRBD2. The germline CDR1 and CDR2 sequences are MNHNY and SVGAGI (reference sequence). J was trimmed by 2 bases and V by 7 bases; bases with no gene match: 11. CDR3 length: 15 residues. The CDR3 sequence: CASTSPAGDTYEQYF. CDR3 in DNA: TGTGCCAGCACCTCACCCGCGGGGGATACCTACGAGCAGTACTTC.

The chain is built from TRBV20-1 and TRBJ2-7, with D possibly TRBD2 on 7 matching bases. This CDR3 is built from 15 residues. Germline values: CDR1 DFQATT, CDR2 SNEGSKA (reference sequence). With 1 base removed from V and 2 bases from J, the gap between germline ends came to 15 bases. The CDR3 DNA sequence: TGCAGTGCTAGAGTTGGGAGGGGGGGAACCTACGAGCAGTACTTC. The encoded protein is CSARVGRGGTYEQYF.

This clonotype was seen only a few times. The CDR3 coding sequence is TGTGCCAGCAGTCCTCAGGGAACCGGGGAGCTGTTTTTT. Translating it yields CASSPQGTGELFF. The rearrangement uses TRBV14 and TRBJ2-2; maybe TRBD1 (5 bases). Germline loops: CDR1 SGHDN, CDR2 FVKESK. V was trimmed by 6 bases and J by 5 bases, leaving 10 bases between them. This CDR3 region has 13 residues.

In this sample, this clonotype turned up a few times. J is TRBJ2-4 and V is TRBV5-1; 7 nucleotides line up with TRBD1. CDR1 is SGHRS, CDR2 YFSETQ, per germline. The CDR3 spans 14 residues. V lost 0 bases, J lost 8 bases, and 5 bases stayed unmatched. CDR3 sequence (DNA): TGCGCCAGCAGCTTGGCCGGACAGGTGGACATTCAGTACTTC. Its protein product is CASSLAGQVDIQYF.

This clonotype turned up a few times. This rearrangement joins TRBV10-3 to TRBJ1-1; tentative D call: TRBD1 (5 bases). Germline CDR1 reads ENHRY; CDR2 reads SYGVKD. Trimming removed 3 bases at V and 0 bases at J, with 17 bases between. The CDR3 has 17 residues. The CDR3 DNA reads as TGTGCCATCAGTGACCTCGACAGTGATAAGATGAACACTGAAGCTTTCTTT. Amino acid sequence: CAISDLDSDKMNTEAFF.

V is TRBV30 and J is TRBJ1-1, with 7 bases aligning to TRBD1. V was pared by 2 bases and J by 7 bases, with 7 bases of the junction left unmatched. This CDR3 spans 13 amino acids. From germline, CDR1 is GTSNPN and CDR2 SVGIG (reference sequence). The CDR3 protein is CAWSRDSTVEAFF. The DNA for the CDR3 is TGTGCCTGGAGTCGGGACAGTACCGTTGAAGCTTTCTTT.

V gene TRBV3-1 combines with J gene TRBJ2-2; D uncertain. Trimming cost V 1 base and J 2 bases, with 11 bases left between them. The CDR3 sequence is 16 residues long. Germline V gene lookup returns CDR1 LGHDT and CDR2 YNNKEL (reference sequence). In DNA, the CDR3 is TGTGCCAGCAGCCAAGCTTGGTCCGCTAACACCGGGGAGCTGTTTTTT. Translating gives CASSQAWSANTGELFF.

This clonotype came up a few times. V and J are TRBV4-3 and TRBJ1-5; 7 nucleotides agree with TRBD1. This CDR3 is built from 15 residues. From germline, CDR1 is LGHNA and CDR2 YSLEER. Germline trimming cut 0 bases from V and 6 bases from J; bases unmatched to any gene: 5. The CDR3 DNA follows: TGCGCCAGCAGCCAAGACCGGACAGGCGGTCAGCCCCAGCATTTT. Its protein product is CASSQDRTGGQPQHF.

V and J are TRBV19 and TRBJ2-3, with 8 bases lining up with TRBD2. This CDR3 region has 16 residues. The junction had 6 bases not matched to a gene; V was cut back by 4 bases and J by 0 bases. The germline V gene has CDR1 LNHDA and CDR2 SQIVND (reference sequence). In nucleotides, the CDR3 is TGTGCCAGTAGTACCACGGTAGCGGGGAGCACAGATACGCAGTATTTT. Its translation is CASSTTVAGSTDTQYF.

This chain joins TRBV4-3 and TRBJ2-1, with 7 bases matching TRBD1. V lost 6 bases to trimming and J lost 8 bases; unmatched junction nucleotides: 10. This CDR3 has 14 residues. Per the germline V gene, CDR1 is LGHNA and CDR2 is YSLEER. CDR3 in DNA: TGCGCCAGCAGTCTGAGGACAGGCCGGGATGAGCAGTTCTTC. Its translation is CASSLRTGRDEQFF.

The CDR3 here is CATSDAGRQETQYF. The CDR3, as DNA: TGTGCCACCAGTGATGCCGGGAGACAAGAGACCCAGTACTTC. The chain employs TRBV24-1 and TRBJ2-5; D perhaps matches TRBD2 (6 bases). Germline lookup yields CDR1 KGHDR and CDR2 SFDVKD. The CDR3 totals 14 residues. V was clipped by 3 bases and J by 2 bases, with 9 bases between them.

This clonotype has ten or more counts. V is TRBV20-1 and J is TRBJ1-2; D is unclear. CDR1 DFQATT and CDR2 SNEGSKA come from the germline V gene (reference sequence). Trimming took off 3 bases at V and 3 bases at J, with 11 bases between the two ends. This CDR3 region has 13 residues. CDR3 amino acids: CSARRDLDYGYTF. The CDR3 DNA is TGCAGTGCTAGGAGGGATCTTGACTATGGCTACACCTTC.

The CDR3 DNA follows: TGCAGCGCGGACAGTTGGGACACTGAAGCTTTCTTT. Amino acid sequence: CSADSWDTEAFF. This rearrangement joins TRBV29-1 to TRBJ1-1; D perhaps matches TRBD1 (6 bases). The V end lost 7 bases, the J end lost 3 bases, and 12 bases lay between the germline ends. The CDR3 spans 12 residues. Germline loops: CDR1 SQVTM, CDR2 ANQGSEA.

CDR3 protein: CASSLEQNNSPLHF. The CDR3 DNA is TGCGCCAGCAGCTTGGAACAGAACAATTCACCCCTCCACTTT. The chain joins TRBV5-1 to TRBJ1-6; D ambiguous. The CDR3 covers 14 residues. With 0 bases removed from V and 7 bases from J, the gap between germline ends came to 8 bases. Germline V lookup: CDR1 SGHRS, CDR2 YFSETQ.

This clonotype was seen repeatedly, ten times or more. CDR3 residues: CSATTSEDEQETQYF. The DNA of the CDR3 is TGCAGTGCAACCACCTCGGAGGACGAACAAGAGACCCAGTACTTC. The V gene is TRBV20-1, the J gene TRBJ2-5, with D tentatively TRBD2 (5 bases). The length of the CDR3 is 15 residues. Trimming took off 6 bases at V and 2 bases at J, with 19 bases between the two ends. The germline V gene encodes CDR1 DFQATT and CDR2 SNEGSKA (reference sequence).

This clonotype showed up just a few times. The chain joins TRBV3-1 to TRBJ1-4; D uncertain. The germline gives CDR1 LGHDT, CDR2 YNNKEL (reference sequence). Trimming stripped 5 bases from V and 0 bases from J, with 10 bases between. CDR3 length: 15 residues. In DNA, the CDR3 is TGTGCCAGCAGCGCATCTCTTGCAACTAATGAAAAACTGTTTTTT. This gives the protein CASSASLATNEKLFF. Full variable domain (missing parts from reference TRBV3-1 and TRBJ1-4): DTAVSQTPKYLVTQMGNDKSIKCEQNLGHDTMYWYKQDSKKFLKIMFSYNNKELIINETVPNRFSPKSPDKAHLNLHINSLELGDSAVYFCASSASLATNEKLFFGSGTQLSVL.

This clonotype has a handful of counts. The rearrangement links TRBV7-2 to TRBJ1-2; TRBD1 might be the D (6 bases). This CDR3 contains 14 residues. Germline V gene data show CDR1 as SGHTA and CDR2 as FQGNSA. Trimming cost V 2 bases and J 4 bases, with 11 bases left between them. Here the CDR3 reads CASSLSGALYGYTF. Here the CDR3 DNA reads TGTGCCAGCAGCTTATCGGGGGCGCTCTATGGCTACACCTTC. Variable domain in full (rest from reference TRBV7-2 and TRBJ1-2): GAGVSQSPSNKVTEKGKDVELRCDPISGHTALYWYRQSLGQGLEFLIYFQGNSAPDKSGLPSDRFSAERTGGSVSTLTIQRTQQEDSAVYLCASSLSGALYGYTFGSGTRLTVV.

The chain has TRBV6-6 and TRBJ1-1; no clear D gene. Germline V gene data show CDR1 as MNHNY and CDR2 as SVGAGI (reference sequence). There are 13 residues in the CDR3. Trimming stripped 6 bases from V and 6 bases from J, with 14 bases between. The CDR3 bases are TGTGCCAGCAGATCCCCAGAACTCGCTGAAGCTTTCTTT. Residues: CASRSPELAEAFF.

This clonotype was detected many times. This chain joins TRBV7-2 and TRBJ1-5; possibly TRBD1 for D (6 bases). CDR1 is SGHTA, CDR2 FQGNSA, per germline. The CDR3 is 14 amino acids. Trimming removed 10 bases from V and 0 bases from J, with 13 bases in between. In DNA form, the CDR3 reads TGTGCCACCTCGACAGGAATTAGCAATCAGCCCCAGCATTTT. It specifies CATSTGISNQPQHF. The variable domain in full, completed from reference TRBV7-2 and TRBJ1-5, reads GAGVSQSPSNKVTEKGKDVELRCDPISGHTALYWYRQSLGQGLEFLIYFQGNSAPDKSGLPSDRFSAERTGGSVSTLTIQRTQQEDSAVYLCATSTGISNQPQHFGDGTRLSIL.

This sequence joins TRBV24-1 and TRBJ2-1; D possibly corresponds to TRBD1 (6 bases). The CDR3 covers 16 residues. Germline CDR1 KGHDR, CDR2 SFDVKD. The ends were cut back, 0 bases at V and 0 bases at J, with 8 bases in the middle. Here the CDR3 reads CATSDLDRSSYNEQFF. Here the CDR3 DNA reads TGTGCCACCAGTGATTTGGACAGGAGCTCCTACAATGAGCAGTTCTTC.